The 23 T cell receptor beta chains listed next were all sequenced from one sample in a study of response to subunit inactivated influenza vaccine. TCRdb passed the RT-PCR reads through MiXCR, listing each CDR3 protein once. The sample carries some 570,000 distinct CDR3 sequences, around 11% recorded once. These data also formed part of another study, on T cells expressing NK-cell markers. That report notes: UMI-tagged 5'RACE template switching yielded the TCR beta cDNA.

The input for sequencing was PBMCs from blood, taken on the day of vaccination. The receptors were gathered from a man aged 50 or older who received an inactivated influenza vaccine.

The chain joins TRBV12-3 or TRBV12-4 to TRBJ2-1; no firm D call. CDR3 size: 14 residues. V lost 6 bases and J 1 base, leaving 10 bases between the germline ends. The CDR3 here is CASSLDWSYNEQFF. The CDR3 nucleotides read TGTGCCAGCAGCCTAGATTGGTCCTACAATGAGCAGTTCTTC.

The rearrangement links TRBV7-3 to TRBJ2-2; D uncertain. The germline V and J ends were trimmed by 2 bases and 0 bases, with 10 bases remaining between them. The CDR3 has 16 amino acids. CDR1 is SGHTA, CDR2 FQGTGA, per germline. For the CDR3, the DNA is TGTGCCAGCAGCTTACGGTGGGCTTCGAACACCGGGGAGCTGTTTTTT. Encoded protein: CASSLRWASNTGELFF.

Only a few counts were recorded for this clonotype. Written as DNA, the CDR3 is TGTGCCACCAGTGATTTTAGAGGGGACTATGGCTACACCTTC. Protein product: CATSDFRGDYGYTF. V gene TRBV24-1 combines with J gene TRBJ1-2; D perhaps matches TRBD1 (5 bases). The germline CDR1 and CDR2 sequences are KGHDR and SFDVKD. The CDR3 consists of 14 residues. The V end lost 1 base, the J end lost 3 bases, and 8 bases lay between the germline ends.

In this sample, this clonotype turned up a few times. This sequence joins TRBV12-3 or TRBV12-4 and TRBJ2-1; 9 nucleotides align to TRBD1. V gave up 3 bases and J gave up 2 bases; unmatched junction bases: 2. The CDR3 consists of 15 residues. In DNA, the CDR3 is TGTGCCAGCAGTTTGCGGACAGGGGCCTACAATGAGCAGTTCTTC. Translated, it gives CASSLRTGAYNEQFF.

In this sample, this clonotype is medium-sized. For the CDR3, the DNA is TGTGCCAGCAGCTCCGGGACTTTCTACGAGCAGTACTTC. This codes for CASSSGTFYEQYF. This chain uses TRBV7-2 with TRBJ2-7, with D tentatively TRBD2 (6 bases). The CDR3 totals 13 residues. Germline CDR1 and CDR2: SGHTA and FQGNSA. Trimming removed 4 bases from V and 3 bases from J, with 10 bases in between.

This clonotype has a count of ten or more. The genes are TRBV6-5 and TRBJ2-2; D is possibly TRBD2 (6 bases). Trimming cost V 7 bases and J 6 bases, with 15 bases left between them. The CDR3 runs to 14 residues. In germline, CDR1 is MNHEY, CDR2 SVGAGI. The CDR3 region has the DNA TGTGCCAGCATTTCCGGGACTTCACCCGGGGAGCTGTTTTTT. Encoded protein: CASISGTSPGELFF.

This clonotype was seen ten or more times. V is TRBV3-1 and J is TRBJ1-5; maybe TRBD1 (5 bases). CDR1 and CDR2 from the germline V gene are LGHDT and YNNKEL (reference sequence). This CDR3 spans 14 amino acids. Trimming took off 6 bases at V and 4 bases at J, with 13 bases between the two ends. CDR3 region: CASSPGGRNQPQHF. The CDR3 bases are TGTGCCAGCAGTCCGGGGGGGAGAAATCAGCCCCAGCATTTT.

The chain has TRBV28 and TRBJ2-7; 9 bases map to TRBD1. In germline, CDR1 is MDHEN, CDR2 SYDVKM. The ends lost 6 bases at V and 3 bases at J; junction bases unmatched: 9. This CDR3 has 15 residues. This CDR3 reads CASRMVPGQGYEQYF. The CDR3 coding sequence is TGTGCCAGCAGAATGGTTCCGGGACAGGGCTACGAGCAGTACTTC.

The chain employs TRBV7-9 and TRBJ2-1, with 7 bases matching TRBD2. CDR1 is SEHNR and CDR2 is FQNEAQ in the germline V gene (reference sequence). The CDR3 covers 17 residues. The V gene end was trimmed by 0 bases and the J gene end by 2 bases; junction bases not matched to a gene: 7. The CDR3 protein is CASSLAPPGGPYNEQFF. In nucleotides, the CDR3 is TGTGCCAGCAGCTTAGCCCCTCCGGGGGGTCCCTACAATGAGCAGTTCTTC.

The genes are TRBV29-1 and TRBJ1-1; 7 bases agree with TRBD1. Germline V gives CDR1 SQVTM, CDR2 ANQGSEA. The CDR3 has 13 residues. J was trimmed by 4 bases and V by 6 bases; bases with no gene match: 8. The CDR3 protein is CSVEAAGGTEAFF. CDR3 nucleotide sequence: TGCAGCGTGGAGGCGGCAGGGGGCACTGAAGCTTTCTTT. Complete variable domain (other parts from reference TRBV29-1 and TRBJ1-1): SAVISQKPSRDICQRGTSLTIQCQVDSQVTMMFWYRQQPGQSLTLIATANQGSEATYESGFVIDKFPISRPNLTFSTLTVSNMSPEDSSIYLCSVEAAGGTEAFFGQGTRLTVV.

The chain uses TRBV15 and TRBJ1-2, with 7 positions matching TRBD1. The CDR3 length is 16 residues. V gave up 3 bases and J gave up 6 bases; unmatched junction bases: 13. The germline gives CDR1 LNHNV, CDR2 YYDKDF (reference sequence). The CDR3, as DNA: TGTGCCACCAGCAGTCTGGGACAGATCAATTTCAATGGCTACACCTTC. As protein: CATSSLGQINFNGYTF.

This clonotype was seen at least ten times. J is TRBJ2-5 and V is TRBV10-3, with TRBD2 identical over 10 bases. CDR3 length: 14 residues. V was clipped by 5 bases and J by 5 bases; unmatched bases: 5. Germline CDR1 reads ENHRY; CDR2 reads SYGVKD. The CDR3 protein is CAISSSGREETQYF. In DNA form, the CDR3 reads TGTGCCATCAGTTCTAGCGGGAGAGAGGAGACCCAGTACTTC.

This clonotype appeared a few times. The J gene is TRBJ2-1, the V gene TRBV3-1, with D possibly TRBD2 on 6 matching bases. Germline V CDR1 and CDR2: LGHDT, YNNKEL (reference sequence). V lost 3 bases, J lost 10 bases, and 13 bases lay in between. The CDR3 totals 13 residues. The CDR3 region is CASSHLPGLEQFF. CDR3 bases: TGTGCCAGCAGCCACTTACCGGGACTGGAGCAGTTCTTC.

This clonotype was seen ten or more times. The chain employs TRBV5-1 and TRBJ2-3, with D unclear. V was trimmed by 1 base and J by 6 bases, leaving 9 bases between them. The CDR3 is 13 residues long. CDR1 and CDR2 from the germline V gene are SGHRS and YFSETQ. The CDR3 region is CASSLSSGDTQYF. The CDR3 DNA sequence: TGCGCCAGCAGCTTGTCCTCCGGGGATACGCAGTATTTT.

There are many counts of this clonotype. The rearrangement uses TRBV10-3 and TRBJ2-7; no reliable D call. CDR1 is ENHRY and CDR2 is SYGVKD in the germline V gene. The CDR3 consists of 14 residues. V was clipped by 1 base and J by 2 bases, with 9 bases between them. The CDR3 bases are TGTGCCATCAGTGAGTTCCAGGCAGCCTACGAGCAGTACTTC. Protein sequence: CAISEFQAAYEQYF.

This clonotype was detected only a few times. The rearrangement links TRBV10-3 to TRBJ2-7; 8 bases match TRBD2. V dropped 4 bases and J dropped 3; count of bases not matched to a gene: 2. Germline lookup yields CDR1 ENHRY and CDR2 SYGVKD. CDR3 length: 13 amino acids. The CDR3 bases are TGTGCCATCAGTGGGGCGGGGGGCTACGAGCAGTACTTC. Translation gives CAISGAGGYEQYF.

The chain carries TRBV7-9 and TRBJ1-2, with 10 bases aligning to TRBD1. Germline V gene sequence: CDR1 SEHNR, CDR2 FQNEAQ (reference sequence). The trim removed 5 bases at V and 5 bases at J, leaving 8 bases unmatched. This CDR3 is built from 15 residues. The CDR3 is CASSARDRGSYGYTF. The CDR3 DNA follows: TGTGCCAGCAGCGCCCGGGACAGGGGATCGTATGGCTACACCTTC.

This sequence joins TRBV18 and TRBJ2-7, with 10 nucleotides matching TRBD1. Germline loops: CDR1 KGHSH, CDR2 LQKENI. With V trimmed by 2 bases and J by 2 bases, 6 bases remained unmatched. The CDR3 sequence is 16 residues long. The DNA of the CDR3 is TGTGCCAGCTCACCAACTTCCGGACAGGGGGCCTACGAGCAGTACTTC. It encodes CASSPTSGQGAYEQYF.

This clonotype was counted between two and nine times. The chain has TRBV30 and TRBJ2-1; the match to TRBD2 covers 12 bases. The V gene end was trimmed by 6 bases and the J gene end by 4 bases; junction bases not matched to a gene: 7. Germline-derived CDR1 and CDR2 are GTSNPN and SVGIG (reference sequence). The CDR3 extends over 15 amino acids. The CDR3 DNA reads as TGTGCCTGCTACGGACTAGCGGGGTTTTACAATGAGCAGTTCTTC. Its translation: CACYGLAGFYNEQFF.

V is TRBV5-1 and J is TRBJ2-7, with 9 bases that match TRBD1. Germline trimming cut 3 bases from V and 6 bases from J; bases unmatched to any gene: 4. CDR1 SGHRS and CDR2 YFSETQ come from the germline V gene. The CDR3 runs to 13 residues. CDR3 nucleotides: TGCGCCAGCAGCTCCGGGACAGGGACCGAGCAGTACTTC. Amino acids: CASSSGTGTEQYF.

This sequence joins TRBV7-6 and TRBJ2-2, with 8 bases that match TRBD2. Germline CDR1 and CDR2: SGHVS and FNYEAQ. J gave up 0 bases and V 2 bases, and 5 bases lay outside the gene matches. The CDR3 contains 17 residues. The CDR3 loop is CASSLIGLASNTGELFF. Here the CDR3 DNA reads TGTGCCAGCAGCTTAATAGGACTAGCTTCGAACACCGGGGAGCTGTTTTTT. Variable domain in full (rest from reference TRBV7-6 and TRBJ2-2): GAGVSQSPRYKVTKRGQDVALRCDPISGHVSLYWYRQALGQGPEFLTYFNYEAQQDKSGLPNDRFSAERPEGSISTLTIQRTEQRDSAMYRCASSLIGLASNTGELFFGEGSRLTVL.

This clonotype was counted only a few times. The chain carries TRBV5-6 and TRBJ2-3; 7 bases are a match to TRBD2. The CDR3 sequence is 16 residues long. Losses at the gene ends were 1 base for V and 4 bases for J; bases not matched to a gene: 9. Germline loops: CDR1 SGHDT, CDR2 YYEEEE. CDR3 amino acids: CASSLRTSGIPDTQYF. CDR3 in DNA: TGTGCCAGCAGCTTGAGGACTAGTGGAATCCCAGATACGCAGTATTTT.

This clonotype was seen at least ten times. The genes are TRBV12-3 or TRBV12-4 and TRBJ2-2; 9 nucleotides agree with TRBD1. The ends lost 4 bases at V and 6 bases at J; junction bases unmatched: 6. The CDR3 loop spans 15 amino acids. Here the CDR3 DNA reads TGTGCCAGCAGTTCCACAGGGGGCGCATCCGGGGAGCTGTTTTTT. Translation gives CASSSTGGASGELFF.